The 9 T cell receptor beta chains below were found in one sample sequenced in a study of T cell repertoires in aging, cancer and after chemotherapy. The template was genomic DNA from peripheral blood, not RNA. Rearranged V-D-J TRB sequences were amplified with a mixed TRB-A/B primer pool. One entry per CDR3 protein results from TCRdb running MiXCR on the multiplex PCR reads. The sample yields around 1,700 distinct CDR3 sequences, roughly a third seen once. Sequencing input: blood. The receptors come from a human donor with a solid tumor. The donor label of this sample is uncertain.

The J gene is TRBJ1-1, the V gene TRBV19, with 10 bases lining up with TRBD1. From germline, CDR1 is LNHDA and CDR2 SQIVND (reference sequence). J gave up 4 bases and V 7 bases, and 6 bases lay outside the gene matches. CDR3 size: 14 residues. CDR3 DNA: TGTGCCAGTAACAGACAGGGGGCGAGCACTGAAGCTTTCTTT. Translated, it gives CASNRQGASTEAFF.

This clonotype was seen a handful of times. The V and J genes are TRBV11-1 and TRBJ2-7; no clear D. Germline V lookup: CDR1 SGHAT, CDR2 FQDESV (reference sequence). The length of the CDR3 is 13 residues. V lost 5 bases, J lost 0 bases, and 8 bases lay in between. DNA of the CDR3: TGTGCCAGCAGCGGCAGCTACTCCTACGAGCAGTACTTC. As protein: CASSGSYSYEQYF.

This clonotype is termed large. For the CDR3, the DNA is TGCAGCGTTGAAGATGGGAAGGGGGCGAGGTGGCAGTACTTC. This translates into CSVEDGKGARWQYF. The gene calls are TRBV29-1 and TRBJ2-7; 7 bases match TRBD1. Trimming took 0 bases from V and 9 from J; bases not matched to a gene: 11. Germline V lookup: CDR1 SQVTM, CDR2 ANQGSEA. The CDR3 covers 14 residues.

This clonotype ranks as large (0.1 to 1%). The chain is built from TRBV7-6 and TRBJ2-1, with 9 bases fitting TRBD1. From germline, CDR1 is SGHVS and CDR2 FNYEAQ. CDR3 size: 13 residues. V shed 4 bases and J 9 bases; nucleotides not matched to a gene: 4. The CDR3 DNA reads as TGTGCCAGCAGCTCCTCACAGGGGGCTGAGCAGTTCTTC. This codes for CASSSSQGAEQFF. Full variable domain (missing parts from reference TRBV7-6 and TRBJ2-1): GAGVSQSPRYKVTKRGQDVALRCDPISGHVSLYWYRQALGQGPEFLTYFNYEAQQDKSGLPNDRFSAERPEGSISTLTIQRTEQRDSAMYRCASSSSQGAEQFFGPGTRLTVL.

V usage is TRBV15 and J usage is TRBJ1-2, with 10 bases matching TRBD1. With 0 bases clipped from V and 5 bases from J, the junction kept 9 bases outside the gene matches. There are 17 residues in the CDR3. Germline CDR1 LNHNV, CDR2 YYDKDF (reference sequence). The CDR3 coding sequence is TGTGCCACCAGCAGAGATCTCGGACAGGGGGGATATTATGGCTACACCTTC. Encoded protein: CATSRDLGQGGYYGYTF.

The chain is built from TRBV7-2 and TRBJ2-5, with 8 bases that match TRBD1. Germline CDR1 SGHTA, CDR2 FQGNSA. The CDR3 runs to 15 residues. V shed 1 base, J shed 4 bases, and the junction held 5 bases outside the gene matches. CDR3 sequence reads: CASSLVDRGGETQYF. CDR3 nucleotides: TGTGCCAGCAGCTTAGTTGACAGGGGTGGAGAGACCCAGTACTTC.

The table lists this clonotype with a few counts. In DNA form, the CDR3 reads TGTGCCAGTATTACGCTTGGGGGTCCCTACGAGCAGTACTTC. Protein sequence: CASITLGGPYEQYF. This rearrangement joins TRBV6-1 to TRBJ2-7; D is perhaps TRBD1 or TRBD2 (5 bases each). The CDR3 runs to 14 residues. The V gene lost 9 bases and the J gene lost 2 bases, with 17 bases spanning the gap. CDR1 is MNHNS, CDR2 SASEGT, per germline.

The table lists this clonotype with a few counts. The chain couples TRBV7-2 to TRBJ2-2, with a weak D call TRBD2 (6 bases). This CDR3 has 14 amino acids. V shed 5 bases and J shed 7 bases, with 14 bases lying between them. CDR1 is SGHTA, CDR2 FQGNSA, per germline. The CDR3 here is CASSRIVGGGELFF. The CDR3 bases are TGTGCCAGCAGCCGCATCGTGGGAGGCGGGGAGCTGTTTTTT.

The chain couples TRBV20-1 to TRBJ2-2; D not certain. CDR1 is DFQATT, CDR2 SNEGSKA, per germline (reference sequence). Trimming cost V 2 bases and J 0 bases, with 4 bases left between them. The CDR3 is 13 amino acids. The CDR3 loop is CSARKANTGELFF. Written as DNA, the CDR3 is TGCAGTGCTAGAAAGGCGAACACCGGGGAGCTGTTTTTT.